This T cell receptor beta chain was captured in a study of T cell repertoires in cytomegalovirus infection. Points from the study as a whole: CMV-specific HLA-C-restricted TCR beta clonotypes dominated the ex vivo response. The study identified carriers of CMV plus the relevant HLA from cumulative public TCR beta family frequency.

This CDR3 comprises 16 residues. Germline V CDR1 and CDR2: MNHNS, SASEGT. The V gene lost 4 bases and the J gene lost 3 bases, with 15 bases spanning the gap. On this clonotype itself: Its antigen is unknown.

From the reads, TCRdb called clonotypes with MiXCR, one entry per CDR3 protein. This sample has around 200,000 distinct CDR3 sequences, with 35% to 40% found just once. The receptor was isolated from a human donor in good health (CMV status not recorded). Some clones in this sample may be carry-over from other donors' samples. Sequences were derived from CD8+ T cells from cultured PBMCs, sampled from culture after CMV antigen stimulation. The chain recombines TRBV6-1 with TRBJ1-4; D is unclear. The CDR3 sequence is CASSVNPGGPNEKLFF. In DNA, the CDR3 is TGTGCCAGCAGTGTCAACCCGGGAGGGCCTAATGAAAAACTGTTTTTT.